A single sample is the source of the 5 T cell receptor beta chains below, sequenced in a study of T-cell reconstitution after alpha-beta-depleted transplantation in children. Unique molecular identifiers were used to barcode this TCRbeta library. In TCRdb, the PCR reads were re-called with MiXCR into one record per CDR3 protein. Of 750,000 to 950,000 distinct CDR3 sequences listed, 15% to 20% are singletons. Sequenced material: PBMCs, mostly from graft donor cells, taken 360 days after TCRalphabeta/CD19-depleted stem cell transplant. These receptors were obtained from a male patient between 10 and 17 years old who had a stem cell transplant for acute lymphoblastic leukemia, so the T cells may come from the graft donor.

A note on this clonotype: Compared with germline, one end of the junction differs, possibly owing to a read error. The chain uses TRBV20-1 and TRBJ2-6, with D perhaps given as TRBD1 or TRBD2 (6 bases each). The CDR3 has 16 residues. Germline V gene data show CDR1 as DFQATT and CDR2 as SNEGSKA (reference sequence). CDR3 in amino acids: CCARGGGGPGANVLTF. CDR3 nucleotides: TGCTGTGCTAGAGGGGGAGGTGGGCCTGGGGCCAACGTCCTGACTTTC.

The chain employs TRBV4-1 and TRBJ1-1; D unresolved. Germline CDR1 MGHRA, CDR2 YSYEKL. CDR3 length: 14 residues. V lost 1 base and J 6 bases, leaving 12 bases between the germline ends. The CDR3 nucleotides read TGCGCCAGCAGCCAAGGGGCCTGGCTCTCTGAAGCTTTCTTT. Protein product: CASSQGAWLSEAFF.

This clonotype showed up just a few times. This chain uses TRBV12-3 or TRBV12-4 with TRBJ1-5; no definite D call. The V gene lost 8 bases and the J gene lost 4 bases, with 12 bases spanning the gap. This CDR3 is built from 13 residues. CDR3 amino acids: CASGRSINQPQHF. The CDR3 bases are TGTGCCAGCGGTCGATCCATTAATCAGCCCCAGCATTTT.

This clonotype was seen only a few times. The chain is built from TRBV7-6 and TRBJ2-7; 7 bases are a match to TRBD2. With V trimmed by 2 bases and J by 2 bases, 6 bases remained unmatched. Germline V CDR1 and CDR2: SGHVS, FNYEAQ. The CDR3 contains 15 residues. The CDR3 DNA follows: TGTGCCAGCAGCTTATTGGGAGGGAGGGCCTACGAGCAGTACTTC. Translation gives CASSLLGGRAYEQYF.

This clonotype has only a few counts. V and J are TRBV18 and TRBJ2-1; 10 bases agree with TRBD1. J gave up 7 bases and V 6 bases, and 12 bases lay outside the gene matches. The CDR3 sequence is 16 residues long. CDR1 and CDR2 from the germline V gene are KGHSH and LQKENI. CDR3: CASSPHRTGGRNEQFF. The CDR3 coding sequence is TGTGCCAGCTCTCCTCACCGGACAGGGGGTCGGAATGAGCAGTTCTTC.